This T cell receptor beta chain was identified in a study of blood T cell repertoires in COVID-19. Overall study: Both acute and convalescent COVID-19 samples were obtained from the United States, Italy and Spain. From T cells, B-cell-depleted T cells, or PBMCs came the material, which was cDNA or gDNA.

Per the authors' pipeline: Quantification of nucleated cells was approximated via reference gene primer amplification. The repertoire was sequenced with immunoSEQ multiplex PCR; TCRdb's copy has only in-frame clones and lacks some. Clonal size and the V and J genes are those of that table, whereas D and trimming came from the DNA. Seen here are about 250,000 clones, around 88% observed once, and the top ten hold roughly 7.8%. This CDR3 spans 15 amino acids. Germline-derived CDR1 and CDR2 are SGHTA and FQGNSA. V trimming: 5 bases; J trimming: 6 bases; junction bases outside the gene matches: 9. The sequenced material came from peripheral blood. The TCR originated in a man between 35 and 55 years old with active or convalescent COVID-19. The genes are TRBV7-2 and TRBJ1-4; 7 bases fit TRBD1. The CDR3 here is CASSATGQLHEKLFF. CDR3 coding DNA: TGTGCCAGCAGCGCGACGGGACAGTTGCATGAAAAACTGTTTTTT.